These T cell receptor beta chains were read from a single sample in a study of T cells in localized non-small cell lung cancer. Libraries were prepared by immunoSEQ multiplex PCR; TCRdb keeps only in-frame clonotypes and omits some of them. The sample contains some 21,000 clones, 90% of which appear only once. This specimen was peripheral blood, taken before any cancer treatment. These receptors were obtained from a woman aged 35-75 years with stage I lung adenocarcinoma. The CDR3 runs from the conserved cysteine through the conserved F or W. Where a row states a size, it is once, few, many or the class of an expanded clone; other rows omit it.

CDR3 protein | J gene | clone size | V gene | CDR3 length
CASSFTGGTDTQYF | TRBJ2-3 | once | TRBV27 | 14
CASSSGTSGWTQYF | TRBJ2-5 | - | TRBV7-2 | 14
CAWSVSAFREQFF | TRBJ2-1 | once | TRBV30 | 13
CASRGENLAFF | TRBJ2-1 | - | TRBV7-9 | 11
CASGLEEGTEAFF | TRBJ1-1 | - | TRBV12-5 | 13
CASRQVLETQYF | TRBJ2-5 | - | TRBV6-1 | 12
CASSVSGRAETDTQYF | TRBJ2-3 | - | TRBV9 | 16
CASSFVAGNSPLHF | TRBJ1-6 | - | TRBV28 | 14
CASSRTSGRAWYNEQFF | TRBJ2-1 | few | TRBV28 | 17
CAWSVIAGRGEQFF | TRBJ2-1 | - | TRBV30 | 14
CASSSTGYQETQYF | TRBJ2-5 | - | TRBV11-3 | 14
CASSQEGASYNEQFF | TRBJ2-1 | - | TRBV14 | 15
CASSPSGGASEQYF | TRBJ2-7 | - | TRBV5-4 | 14
CASSSPAVYEQYF | TRBJ2-7 | once | TRBV7-9 | 13
CASRTGETQYF | TRBJ2-5 | - | TRBV19 | 11
CASSILGTGAKFNYGYTF | TRBJ1-2 | - | TRBV19 | 18
CASSLALGRGYEQYF | TRBJ2-7 | - | TRBV7-2 | 15
CASSLGGGKETQYF | TRBJ2-5 | - | TRBV5-1 | 14
CASSQDRGGYNEQFF | TRBJ2-1 | - | TRBV4-3 | 15
CASSQPRAEGGAFF | TRBJ1-1 | - | TRBV7-2 | 14
CASTPVGLAGGGTGELFF | TRBJ2-2 | - | TRBV19 | 18
CASSSTSDRNQPQHF | TRBJ1-5 | - | TRBV28 | 15
CASSLPGGSDTQYF | TRBJ2-3 | - | TRBV7-2 | 14
CASREGNSNQPQHF | TRBJ1-5 | - | TRBV19 | 14
CASSPTALRGTQYF | TRBJ2-5 | - | TRBV18 | 14
CASSVRAGGSTDTQYF | TRBJ2-3 | - | TRBV6-1 | 16
CATSSGGAGGLREETQYF | TRBJ2-5 | - | TRBV15 | 18
CASSQARDTQYF | TRBJ2-3 | - | TRBV4-3 | 12
CASSTSGGWGNTEAFF | TRBJ1-1 | - | TRBV6-6 | 16